Presented here are 32 T cell receptor beta chains from one specimen sequenced in a study of breast tumors, draining lymph nodes, adjacent tissues. TCRdb used MiXCR to reprocess the multiplex PCR reads, holding one entry per CDR3 protein. The table records about 180,000 distinct CDR3 sequences, roughly a third of them present only once. The lymph nodes were axillary draining lymph nodes from breast cancer patients. Input material: axillary lymph node tissue. The receptors were sampled from a female donor with breast cancer. Some clones in this sample may be carry-over from other donors' samples.

The rearrangement links TRBV7-9 to TRBJ1-1; D is uncertain. The CDR3 consists of 14 residues. The V gene lost 4 bases and the J gene lost 7 bases, with 16 bases spanning the gap. Germline CDR1 SEHNR, CDR2 FQNEAQ (reference sequence). CDR3 amino acids: CASSSGRLAFEAFF. The CDR3, as DNA: TGTGCCAGCAGCTCCGGCAGGTTGGCCTTTGAAGCTTTCTTT.

Of note for this clonotype: The germline gene is not matched at one end of the junction; a read error may be the cause. The genes are TRBV5-1 and TRBJ2-1, with D hard to call. Per germline, CDR1 SGHRS and CDR2 YFSETQ. This CDR3 contains 14 residues. The CDR3 spells CASSFQTPYNEQFF. CDR3 sequence (DNA): TGTGCCAGCAGCTTCCAGACTCCCTACAATGAGCAGTTCTTC.

The chain recombines TRBV6-2 or TRBV6-3 with TRBJ2-3; weak D call: TRBD1 (6 bases). The V gene lost 6 bases and the J gene lost 0 bases, with 13 bases spanning the gap. CDR1 and CDR2 (germline): MNHEY, SVGEGT. This CDR3 has 15 amino acids. CDR3 bases: TGTGCCAGCAGCCCCCAGGGGCCCAGCACAGATACGCAGTATTTT. Translation gives CASSPQGPSTDTQYF.

The rearrangement joins TRBV15 to TRBJ1-2; D call uncertain. V dropped 0 bases and J dropped 3 bases, with 11 bases sitting between them. The CDR3 is 15 amino acids. CDR1 is LNHNV and CDR2 is YYDKDF in the germline V gene (reference sequence). The CDR3 sequence is CATSRDRGLYYGYTF. CDR3 bases: TGTGCCACCAGCAGAGATCGGGGTTTGTACTATGGCTACACCTTC.

In the case of this clonotype: Given the absence of the conserved phenylalanine or tryptophan at the CDR3 end, a read error is likely. The DNA is omitted, as the CDR3 cannot be located on it reliably, and the CDR3 follows TCRdb's listing. The V gene is TRBV7-7, the J gene TRBJ2-2; TRBD2 reflects the table's D call only, with no check against the DNA. The CDR3 adds up to 8 amino acids, both ends counted. Germline CDR1 is SSHAT and CDR2 is FNYEAQ (reference sequence). The CDR3 loop reads CASSPGLA.

This clonotype was seen at least ten times. This rearrangement joins TRBV20-1 to TRBJ2-2; TRBD1 matches 7 bases. The V gene's germline CDR1 is DFQATT and CDR2 SNEGSKA (reference sequence). The V segment lost 0 bases and the J segment 4 bases; nucleotides outside the gene matches: 2. The CDR3 has 14 residues. CDR3 nucleotides: TGCAGTGCTAGAGATGGGACAGCCACCGGGGAGCTGTTTTTT. It encodes CSARDGTATGELFF.

The sample holds many counts of this clonotype. J is TRBJ1-5 and V is TRBV5-8, with a possible D match to TRBD1 (5 bases). The CDR3 contains 15 residues. V was clipped by 4 bases and J by 0 bases, with 11 bases between them. The germline gives CDR1 SGHTS, CDR2 YDEGEE. This CDR3 is CASSRVTVSNQPQHF. CDR3 sequence (DNA): TGTGCCAGCAGCAGGGTGACAGTTAGCAATCAGCCCCAGCATTTT.

This clonotype was counted between two and nine times. The chain combines TRBV25-1 with TRBJ1-1; 7 bases fit TRBD1. Losses at the gene ends were 4 bases for V and 5 bases for J; bases not matched to a gene: 7. This CDR3 is 14 amino acids long. Per germline, CDR1 MGHDK and CDR2 SYGVNS. CDR3 sequence (DNA): TGTGCCAGCAGTGGGACAGGTTTCGGGACTGAAGCTTTCTTT. This translates into CASSGTGFGTEAFF. Full variable domain (remainder filled in from reference TRBV25-1 and TRBJ1-1): EADIYQTPRYLVIGTGKKITLECSQTMGHDKMYWYQQDPGMELHLIHYSYGVNSTEKGDLSSESTVSRIRTEHFPLTLESARPSHTSQYLCASSGTGFGTEAFFGQGTRLTVV.

This clonotype was counted ten times or more. The chain joins TRBV20-1 to TRBJ2-3, with 9 positions matching TRBD2. Germline loops: CDR1 DFQATT, CDR2 SNEGSKA (reference sequence). The CDR3 contains 14 residues. With 4 bases clipped from V and 5 bases from J, the junction kept 7 bases outside the gene matches. CDR3 residues: CSAIDSGRVDTQYF. DNA for the CDR3: TGCAGTGCTATTGATAGCGGGAGAGTAGATACGCAGTATTTT.

This clonotype was recorded only once. This sequence joins TRBV5-1 and TRBJ2-1, with 7 bases fitting TRBD1. Germline CDR1 reads SGHRS; CDR2 reads YFSETQ. This CDR3 region has 15 residues. V dropped 1 base and J dropped 2; count of bases not matched to a gene: 3. The CDR3 DNA sequence: TGCGCCAGCAGCTTGCTAGGGGGCCCCTACAATGAGCAGTTCTTC. This encodes CASSLLGGPYNEQFF. Complete variable domain (other parts from reference TRBV5-1 and TRBJ2-1): KAGVTQTPRYLIKTRGQQVTLSCSPISGHRSVSWYQQTPGQGLQFLFEYFSETQRNKGNFPGRFSGRQFSNSRSEMNVSTLELGDSALYLCASSLLGGPYNEQFFGPGTRLTVL.

This clonotype was counted between two and nine times. V usage is TRBV27 and J usage is TRBJ2-1, with 7 positions matching TRBD2. Germline V gene sequence: CDR1 MNHEY, CDR2 SMNVEV (reference sequence). With 3 bases clipped from V and 5 bases from J, the junction kept 13 bases outside the gene matches. CDR3 length: 17 amino acids. The CDR3 nucleotides are TGTGCCAGCAGTTTTCCAAGGGGCGGGGGTTACCACAATGAGCAGTTCTTC. It codes for CASSFPRGGGYHNEQFF.

A remark on this clonotype: A much larger clone lies a single base off, so this may be a read error. The chain couples TRBV5-6 to TRBJ1-2, with D uncertain. The V end lost 4 bases, the J end lost 5 bases, and 15 bases lay between the germline ends. CDR1 and CDR2 (germline): SGHDT, YYEEEE. The CDR3 has 14 amino acids. CDR3 sequence: CASSLGATRYGYTF. CDR3 DNA: TGTGCCAGCAGCCTGGGTGCTACACGGTATGGCTACACCTTC.

This clonotype came up many times. An end of the junction does not agree with germline; a read error may underlie this. This chain uses TRBV7-2 with TRBJ1-2; unclear D gene. The CDR3 has 15 amino acids. The V gene's germline CDR1 is SGHTA and CDR2 FQGNSA. The CDR3: CASSLALYVHYGYPF. DNA for the CDR3: TGTGCCAGCAGCTTAGCGCTATATGTCCACTATGGCTACCCCTTC.

This clonotype showed up just a few times. The rearrangement uses TRBV6-2 or TRBV6-3 and TRBJ2-2, with D perhaps matching TRBD1 (6 bases). Per the germline V gene, CDR1 is MNHEY and CDR2 is SVGEGT. The CDR3 is 13 amino acids. V gave up 11 bases and J gave up 6 bases, with 16 bases separating them. This CDR3 reads CAGTNRVPGELFF. CDR3 DNA sequence: TGTGCCGGCACTAACAGGGTCCCCGGGGAGCTGTTTTTT.

This clonotype has a handful of counts. The chain recombines TRBV5-4 with TRBJ2-1, with 9 bases identical to TRBD1. Germline V CDR1 and CDR2: SGHNT, YYREEE (reference sequence). The CDR3 spans 17 residues. The junction had 6 bases not matched to a gene; V was cut back by 1 base and J by 1 base. CDR3 sequence (DNA): TGTGCCAGCAGCTTGTATCTCGGACAGGGGTCCTACAATGAGCAGTTCTTC. It encodes CASSLYLGQGSYNEQFF.

This clonotype was seen repeatedly, ten times or more. This may arise from a read error, as a much more abundant clone is one base away. The V call is TRBV5-6, the J call TRBJ2-7; D remains ambiguous. Deletions cut 3 bases from V and 0 bases from J, with 16 bases between. From germline, CDR1 is SGHDT and CDR2 YYEEEE. There are 16 residues in the CDR3. The CDR3 nucleotides are TGTGCCAGCAGCTGGTCCCGGGCCAGGAACTCCTACGAGCAGTACTTC. It translates to CASSWSRARNSYEQYF.

The table lists this clonotype with many counts. CDR3 protein: CASSQGGATTYEQYF. Here the CDR3 DNA reads TGTGCCAGCAGCCAAGGCGGGGCCACTACCTACGAGCAGTACTTC. The rearrangement joins TRBV4-2 to TRBJ2-7; the D gene is possibly TRBD2 (6 bases). Germline V gene sequence: CDR1 LGHNA, CDR2 YNFKEQ. V dropped 1 base and J dropped 2 bases, with 12 bases sitting between them. CDR3 length: 15 amino acids.

This clonotype was seen more than once but under ten times. It may be a read error: a sequence one base away is much more abundant. The V gene is TRBV2, the J gene TRBJ2-1, with D possibly TRBD2 on 6 matching bases. The germline gives CDR1 SNHLY, CDR2 FYNNEI. The V gene lost 1 base and the J gene lost 12 bases, with 10 bases spanning the gap. The CDR3 covers 12 residues. The CDR3 region has the DNA TGTGCCAGCAGTGAAGTATGGAGGGGGCAGTTCTTC. Protein: CASSEVWRGQFF.

This chain uses TRBV5-6 with TRBJ1-2; no clear D. The CDR3 runs to 12 residues. Looked up from germline, CDR1 is SGHDT and CDR2 is YYEEEE. The V and J ends lost 0 bases and 10 bases respectively, with 10 bases between them. This CDR3 reads CASSLVGTYYTF. CDR3 in DNA: TGTGCCAGCAGCTTGGTGGGCACCTACTACACCTTC.

This clonotype appeared many times. The chain's CDR3 is CATSHGTGERETQYF. In DNA form, the CDR3 reads TGTGCCACCAGCCACGGGACAGGGGAACGAGAGACCCAGTACTTC. The chain is built from TRBV24-1 and TRBJ2-5, with TRBD1 identical over 10 bases. Germline CDR1 reads KGHDR; CDR2 reads SFDVKD. The CDR3 is 15 amino acids. After removal of 7 bases from V and 4 bases from J, the junction contained 8 bases not matched to a gene.

V and J are TRBV20-1 and TRBJ1-4; 8 positions match TRBD1. This CDR3 region has 13 residues. Per the germline V gene, CDR1 is DFQATT and CDR2 is SNEGSKA (reference sequence). V lost 4 bases to trimming and J lost 7 bases; unmatched junction nucleotides: 5. In DNA form, the CDR3 reads TGCAGTGCTACCCGGGACAGGTTTGAAAAACTGTTTTTT. This codes for CSATRDRFEKLFF.

This clonotype showed up many times. V usage is TRBV9 and J usage is TRBJ2-3; D gene ambiguous. The CDR3 sequence is 14 residues long. V was clipped by 3 bases and J by 1 base, with 9 bases between them. Germline V gene lookup returns CDR1 SGDLS and CDR2 YYNGEE. The DNA of the CDR3 is TGTGCCAGCAGCGGCCCCCGACGCACAGATACGCAGTATTTT. Its protein is CASSGPRRTDTQYF.

Many counts were recorded for this clonotype. The chain couples TRBV7-2 to TRBJ2-3; the match to TRBD1 covers 10 bases. V lost 3 bases, J lost 3 bases, and 12 bases stayed unmatched. This CDR3 is 18 amino acids long. Germline CDR1 is SGHTA and CDR2 is FQGNSA. In DNA form, the CDR3 reads TGTGCCAGCAGCTTGACAGGGGGCCAGAAATCGCATACAGATACGCAGTATTTT. As protein: CASSLTGGQKSHTDTQYF. The full variable domain, completed using reference TRBV7-2 and TRBJ2-3, is GAGVSQSPSNKVTEKGKDVELRCDPISGHTALYWYRQSLGQGLEFLIYFQGNSAPDKSGLPSDRFSAERTGGSVSTLTIQRTQQEDSAVYLCASSLTGGQKSHTDTQYFGPGTRLTVL.

This rearrangement joins TRBV19 to TRBJ2-7; 8 bases are a match to TRBD1. The germline V gene encodes CDR1 LNHDA and CDR2 SQIVND (reference sequence). The CDR3 sequence is 15 residues long. V was pared by 6 bases and J by 7 bases, with 14 bases of the junction left unmatched. As DNA, the CDR3 is TGTGCCAGTAGCATCTCAGGGGGCGCCCCGGATGAGCAGTACTTC. This codes for CASSISGGAPDEQYF.

This clonotype showed up many times. The CDR3 bases are TGTGCCACCAGTGAATACAATAATTCACCCCTCCACTTT. It yields the protein CATSEYNNSPLHF. The chain is built from TRBV24-1 and TRBJ1-6, with D uncertain. Trimming cost V 4 bases and J 5 bases, with 5 bases left between them. Per germline, CDR1 KGHDR and CDR2 SFDVKD. The CDR3 extends over 13 amino acids.

This clonotype was seen many times. The V and J genes are TRBV30 and TRBJ2-2; the D gene could be TRBD1 or TRBD2 (6 bases each). Germline assignment: CDR1 GTSNPN and CDR2 SVGIG (reference sequence). Trimming cost V 3 bases and J 7 bases, with 21 bases left between them. This CDR3 has 16 amino acids. Written as DNA, the CDR3 is TGTGCCTGGAGGGGATGGGAACGGGGGCCGATCGGGGAGCTGTTTTTT. Translation gives CAWRGWERGPIGELFF.

In its sample, this clonotype was seen many times. This chain uses TRBV9 with TRBJ1-4; D is ambiguous. The germline CDR1 and CDR2 sequences are SGDLS and YYNGEE. V shed 0 bases and J shed 7 bases, with 7 bases lying between them. The CDR3 covers 13 residues. In DNA, the CDR3 is TGTGCCAGCAGCGTAGGGGCAGGTGAAAAACTGTTTTTT. Protein sequence: CASSVGAGEKLFF.

Comments on this clonotype: It may be a read error: a sequence one base away is much more abundant. The chain carries TRBV12-3 or TRBV12-4 and TRBJ2-1; TRBD2 agrees at 7 bases. J gave up 9 bases and V 4 bases, and 12 bases lay outside the gene matches. The CDR3 spans 15 residues. CDR3 nucleotide sequence: TGTGCCAGCAGTTCCGCGGGAGTCAAACACAGTGAGCAGTTCTTC. Amino acid sequence: CASSSAGVKHSEQFF.

This clonotype was seen many times. The rearrangement links TRBV27 to TRBJ1-2; 7 nucleotides align to TRBD1. The trim removed 11 bases at V and 4 bases at J, leaving 4 bases unmatched. Germline loops: CDR1 MNHEY, CDR2 SMNVEV (reference sequence). The CDR3 is made up of 11 amino acids. For the CDR3, the DNA is TGTGCCTCCAGGGACAGCTATGGCTACACCTTC. Protein sequence: CASRDSYGYTF.

This clonotype came up a few times. The rearrangement links TRBV5-6 to TRBJ2-7; D possibly corresponds to TRBD2 (5 bases). Germline assignment: CDR1 SGHDT and CDR2 YYEEEE. The CDR3 length is 13 residues. Deletions cut 2 bases from V and 4 bases from J, with 10 bases between. The CDR3 spells CASSFMRAYEQYF. In nucleotides, the CDR3 is TGTGCCAGCAGCTTTATGCGGGCGTACGAGCAGTACTTC.

In this sample, this clonotype turned up many times. J is TRBJ2-1 and V is TRBV11-2, with 8 bases fitting TRBD2. Per the germline V gene, CDR1 is SGHAT and CDR2 is FQNNGV. This CDR3 has 14 residues. V lost 7 bases and J lost 0; bases outside the gene matches: 2. DNA of the CDR3: TGTGCCAGCACGGGGACTAGCTCCTACAATGAGCAGTTCTTC. Protein sequence: CASTGTSSYNEQFF. Drawing the rest from reference TRBV11-2 and TRBJ2-1, the complete variable domain is EAGVAQSPRYKIIEKRQSVAFWCNPISGHATLYWYQQILGQGPKLLIQFQNNGVVDDSQLPKDRFSAERLKGVDSTLKIQPAKLEDSAVYLCASTGTSSYNEQFFGPGTRLTVL.

This clonotype was seen only once. The gene calls are TRBV7-6 and TRBJ1-4; D uncertain. CDR3 length: 15 amino acids. Germline V gene data show CDR1 as SGHVS and CDR2 as FNYEAQ. V was cut by 5 bases and J by 7 bases, with 17 bases left in between. The CDR3 DNA reads TGTGCCAGCAGCCCAAGCGGGCTAGCGGGTGAAAAACTGTTTTTT. Translating it yields CASSPSGLAGEKLFF.